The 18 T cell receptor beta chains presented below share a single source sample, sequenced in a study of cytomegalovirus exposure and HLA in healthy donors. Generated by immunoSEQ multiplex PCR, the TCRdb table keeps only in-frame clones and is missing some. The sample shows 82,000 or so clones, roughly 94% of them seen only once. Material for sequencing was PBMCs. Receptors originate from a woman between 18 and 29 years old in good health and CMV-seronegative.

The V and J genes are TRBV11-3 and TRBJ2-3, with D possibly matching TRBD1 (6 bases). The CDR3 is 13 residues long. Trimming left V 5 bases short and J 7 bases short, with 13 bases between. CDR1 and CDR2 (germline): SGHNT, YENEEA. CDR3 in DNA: TGTGCCAGCAGCCTGGGGGCACAAAATACGCAGTATTTT. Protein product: CASSLGAQNTQYF.

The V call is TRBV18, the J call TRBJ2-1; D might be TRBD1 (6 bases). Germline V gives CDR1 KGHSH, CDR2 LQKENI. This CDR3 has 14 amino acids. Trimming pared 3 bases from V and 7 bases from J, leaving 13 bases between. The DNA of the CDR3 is TGTGCCAGCTCACCCTGGGGCCAGGGGAATGAGCAGTTCTTC. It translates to CASSPWGQGNEQFF.

The chain's CDR3 is CASSLEAIREDEQFF. As DNA, the CDR3 is TGTGCCAGCAGCTTGGAAGCTATCAGGGAGGATGAGCAGTTCTTC. The chain employs TRBV7-8 and TRBJ2-1, with D tentatively TRBD2 (6 bases). The CDR3 has 15 residues. V was cut by 3 bases and J by 8 bases, with 17 bases left in between. Germline-derived CDR1 and CDR2 are SGHVS and FQNEAQ. Based on the CDR3 plus reference TRBV7-8 and TRBJ2-1, the full variable domain is GAGVSQSPRYKVAKRGQDVALRCDPISGHVSLFWYQQALGQGPEFLTYFQNEAQLDKSGLPSDRFFAERPEGSVSTLKIQRTQQEDSAVYLCASSLEAIREDEQFFGPGTRLTVL.

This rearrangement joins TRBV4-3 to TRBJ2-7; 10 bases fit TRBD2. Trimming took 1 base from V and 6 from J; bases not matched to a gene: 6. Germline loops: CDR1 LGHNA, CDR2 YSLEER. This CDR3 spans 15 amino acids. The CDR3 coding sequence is TGCGCCAGCAGCCAAGCGCGACTAGCGGGCTCCGAGCAGTACTTC. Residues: CASSQARLAGSEQYF.

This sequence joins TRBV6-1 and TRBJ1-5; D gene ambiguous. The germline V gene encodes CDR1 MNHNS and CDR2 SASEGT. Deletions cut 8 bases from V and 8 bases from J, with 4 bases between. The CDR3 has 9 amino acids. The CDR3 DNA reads TGTGCCAGCTCGGAGCCCCAGCATTTT. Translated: CASSEPQHF.

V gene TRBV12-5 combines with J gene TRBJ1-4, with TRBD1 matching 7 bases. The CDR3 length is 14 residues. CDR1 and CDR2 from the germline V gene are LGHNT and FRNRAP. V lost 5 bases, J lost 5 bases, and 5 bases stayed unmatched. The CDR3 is CASGMDRFNEKLFF. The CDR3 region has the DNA TGTGCTAGTGGTATGGACAGGTTCAATGAAAAACTGTTTTTT.

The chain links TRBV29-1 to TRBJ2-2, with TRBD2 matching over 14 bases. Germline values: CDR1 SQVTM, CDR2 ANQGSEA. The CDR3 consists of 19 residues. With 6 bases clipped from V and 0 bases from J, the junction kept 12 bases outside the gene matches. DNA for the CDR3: TGCAGCGTCAAAGGCGGGACTAGCGGGAGTCTTCCGAACACCGGGGAGCTGTTTTTT. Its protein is CSVKGGTSGSLPNTGELFF.

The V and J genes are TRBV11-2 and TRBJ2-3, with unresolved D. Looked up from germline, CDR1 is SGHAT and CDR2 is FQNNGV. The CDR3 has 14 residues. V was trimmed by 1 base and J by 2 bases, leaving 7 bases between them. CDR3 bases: TGTGCCAGCAGCTTAGGACTTTCCACAGATACGCAGTATTTT. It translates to CASSLGLSTDTQYF.

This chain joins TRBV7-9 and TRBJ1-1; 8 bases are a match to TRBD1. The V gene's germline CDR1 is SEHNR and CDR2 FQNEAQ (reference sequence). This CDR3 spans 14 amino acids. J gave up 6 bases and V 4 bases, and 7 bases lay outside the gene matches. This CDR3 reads CASSSTGGRAEAFF. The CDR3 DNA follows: TGTGCCAGCAGCTCCACAGGGGGACGGGCTGAAGCTTTCTTT.

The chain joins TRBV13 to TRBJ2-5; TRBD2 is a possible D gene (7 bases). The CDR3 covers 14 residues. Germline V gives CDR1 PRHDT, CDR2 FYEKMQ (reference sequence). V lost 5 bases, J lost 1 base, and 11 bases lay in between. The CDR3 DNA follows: TGTGCCAGCAGCCTCCGGGGGGCCCAAGAGACCCAGTACTTC. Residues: CASSLRGAQETQYF.

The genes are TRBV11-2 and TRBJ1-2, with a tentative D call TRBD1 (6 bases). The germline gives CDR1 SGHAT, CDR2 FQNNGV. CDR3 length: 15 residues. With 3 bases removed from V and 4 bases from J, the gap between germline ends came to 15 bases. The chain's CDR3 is CASSFRDTDSYGYTF. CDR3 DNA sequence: TGTGCCAGCAGCTTTAGGGACACCGACAGCTATGGCTACACCTTC.

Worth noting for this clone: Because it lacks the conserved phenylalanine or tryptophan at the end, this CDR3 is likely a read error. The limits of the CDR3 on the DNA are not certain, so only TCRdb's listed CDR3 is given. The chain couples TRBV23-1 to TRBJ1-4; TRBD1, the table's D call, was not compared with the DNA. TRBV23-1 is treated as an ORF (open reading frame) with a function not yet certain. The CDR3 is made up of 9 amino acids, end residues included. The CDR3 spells CASSRTGHR.

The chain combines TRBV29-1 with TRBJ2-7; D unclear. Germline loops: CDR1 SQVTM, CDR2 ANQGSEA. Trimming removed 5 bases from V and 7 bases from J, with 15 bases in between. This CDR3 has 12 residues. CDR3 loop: CSVTTGTMEQYF. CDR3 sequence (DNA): TGCAGCGTTACTACTGGTACGATGGAGCAGTACTTC.

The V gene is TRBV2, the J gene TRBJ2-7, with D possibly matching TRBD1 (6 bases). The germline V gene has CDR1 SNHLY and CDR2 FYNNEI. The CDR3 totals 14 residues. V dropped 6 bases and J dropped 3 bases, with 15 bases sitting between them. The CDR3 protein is CASRRGILYYEQYF. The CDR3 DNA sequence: TGTGCCAGCAGGAGGGGGATATTGTACTACGAGCAGTACTTC.

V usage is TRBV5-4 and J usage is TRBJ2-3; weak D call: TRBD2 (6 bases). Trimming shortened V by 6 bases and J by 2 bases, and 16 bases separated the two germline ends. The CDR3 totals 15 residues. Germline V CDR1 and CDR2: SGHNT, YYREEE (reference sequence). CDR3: CASTKRLDLTDTQYF. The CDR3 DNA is TGTGCCAGCACCAAAAGACTAGACCTCACAGATACGCAGTATTTT.

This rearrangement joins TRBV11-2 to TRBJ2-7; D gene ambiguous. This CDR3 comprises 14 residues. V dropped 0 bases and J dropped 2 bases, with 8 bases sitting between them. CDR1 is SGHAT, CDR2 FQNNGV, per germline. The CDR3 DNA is TGTGCCAGCAGCTTAGATCCGGGTACCTACGAGCAGTACTTC. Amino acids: CASSLDPGTYEQYF.

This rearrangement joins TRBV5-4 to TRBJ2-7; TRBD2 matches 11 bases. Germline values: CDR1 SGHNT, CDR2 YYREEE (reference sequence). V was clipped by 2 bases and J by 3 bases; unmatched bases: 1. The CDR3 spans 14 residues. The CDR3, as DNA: TGTGCCAGCAGCTTTACTAGCGGGAGCTACGAGCAGTACTTC. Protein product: CASSFTSGSYEQYF.

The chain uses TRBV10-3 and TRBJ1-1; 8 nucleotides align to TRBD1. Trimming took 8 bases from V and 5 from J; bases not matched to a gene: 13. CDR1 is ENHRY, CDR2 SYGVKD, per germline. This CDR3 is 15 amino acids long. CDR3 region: CAIGTGGRGSTEAFF. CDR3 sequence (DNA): TGTGCCATCGGTACAGGGGGTAGAGGGTCTACTGAAGCTTTCTTT.